This TCR beta chain was recorded in a study of T-cell reconstitution after alpha-beta-depleted transplantation in children. Germline V gives CDR1 DFQATT, CDR2 SNEGSKA (reference sequence). V was pared by 3 bases and J by 4 bases, with 8 bases of the junction left unmatched. The CDR3 length is 15 residues. A library of TCRbeta sequences, prepared with unique molecular identifiers, was generated. TCRdb used MiXCR to reprocess the PCR reads, holding one entry per CDR3 protein. The sample shows approximately 590,000 distinct CDR3 sequences, roughly a tenth of them seen only once. V and J are TRBV20-1 and TRBJ2-3; the match to TRBD2 covers 9 bases. This TCR was sampled from a human donor who donated a stem cell graft to a child with acute myeloid leukemia. Specimen: PBMCs from the stem cell graft donor, collected from the stem cell graft. The CDR3 is CSASGLAGFPDTQYF. The CDR3 DNA reads as TGCAGTGCTAGTGGGCTAGCGGGATTTCCAGATACGCAGTATTTT.